These T cell receptor beta chains were read from a single sample in a study of blood T cell repertoires in COVID-19. Here immunoSEQ multiplex PCR was the method, and the copy in TCRdb shows in-frame clones only, minus some. The table has roughly 500,000 clones, over 75% seen once. The sequencing input was PBMCs or T cells enriched from blood (not recorded which). The receptor source for this set is a middle-aged woman who had recovered from COVID-19. Both conserved end residues are part of each CDR3. A D gene is named only where the DNA matches it firmly. Rows give clone size only sometimes, using once, few, many, or a class for an expanded clone.

v_gene	j_gene	abundance	d_gene	CDR3aa	CDR3nt
TRBV6-5	TRBJ2-7	NA	NA	CASSPQPVSAYEQYF	TGTGCCAGCAGTCCCCAACCGGTTAGCGCCTACGAGCAGTACTTC
TRBV5-4	TRBJ2-1	NA	TRBD2	CASSPGGGRGFANEQFF	TGTGCCAGCAGCCCCGGGGGAGGGCGCGGTTTCGCGAATGAGCAGTTCTTC
TRBV2	TRBJ2-7	NA	NA	CASSDRGQIYEQYF	TGTGCCAGCAGTGATCGAGGACAGATCTACGAGCAGTACTTC
TRBV10-1	TRBJ2-1	NA	NA	CASSESGSYNEQFF	TGCGCCAGCAGTGAGTCCGGGAGCTACAATGAGCAGTTCTTC
TRBV6-5	TRBJ2-7	NA	NA	CASSSRAPGAYEQYF	TGTGCCAGCAGTTCCCGGGCACCCGGGGCCTACGAGCAGTACTTC
TRBV5-1	TRBJ2-3	NA	NA	CASSLVVAAVDTQYF	TGCGCCAGCAGCTTGGTTGTAGCGGCCGTTGATACGCAGTATTTT
TRBV20-1	TRBJ1-1	few	NA	CSASPRQTEAFF	TGCAGTGCTAGTCCCAGACAAACTGAAGCTTTCTTT
TRBV5-1	TRBJ2-6	NA	TRBD2	CASSLVAGGTSGANVLTF	TGCGCCAGCAGCTTGGTCGCCGGGGGGACCTCTGGGGCCAACGTCCTGACTTTC
TRBV24-1	TRBJ2-1	NA	TRBD2	CATSDTLAGSSYNEQFF	TGTGCCACCAGTGACACCCTAGCGGGAAGCTCCTACAATGAGCAGTTCTTC
TRBV21-1	TRBJ2-7	NA	NA	CASSGDGLDSLMGEQYF	TGTGCCAGCTCGGGGGACGGCCTCGACAGCCTAATGGGCGAGCAGTACTTC
TRBV3-1/TRBV3-2	TRBJ1-5	once	NA	CASSQDGAGNQPQHF	TGTGCCAGCAGCCAAGATGGGGCTGGTAATCAGCCCCAGCATTTT
TRBV7-4	TRBJ2-1	NA	NA	CASSLFETDRSNEQFF	TGTGCCAGCAGCTTATTTGAGACGGACAGAAGCAATGAGCAGTTCTTC
TRBV12-3/TRBV12-4	TRBJ2-2	NA	NA	CAMGRSWTGELFF	TGTGCCATGGGGCGAAGCTGGACCGGGGAGCTGTTTTTT
TRBV18	TRBJ2-7	NA	NA	CASSQQGLTYEQYF	TGTGCCAGCTCACAACAGGGCCTGACCTACGAGCAGTACTTC
TRBV7-9	TRBJ2-1	few	NA	CASTRGNEQFF	TGTGCCAGCACCCGGGGTAATGAGCAGTTCTTC
TRBV10-3	TRBJ1-6	NA	NA	CATTGMDSPLHF	TGTGCCACCACAGGGATGGATTCACCCCTCCACTTT
TRBV19	TRBJ1-2	few	TRBD1	CASTPTGGNGYTF	TGTGCCAGTACCCCGACAGGGGGCAATGGCTACACCTTC
TRBV27	TRBJ1-1	once	TRBD1	CASSSTGTAVNTEAFF	TGTGCCAGCAGTTCAACCGGGACAGCTGTTAACACTGAAGCTTTCTTT
TRBV10-3	TRBJ2-3	NA	NA	CAITRRASGDTQYF	TGTGCCATCACCCGGAGGGCCTCGGGAGATACGCAGTATTTT
TRBV2	TRBJ1-1	few	NA	CASSEALLAAINTEAFF	TGTGCCAGCAGTGAAGCGCTGTTAGCAGCAATAAACACTGAAGCTTTCTTT
TRBV2	TRBJ1-5	NA	TRBD1	CASTRDRGSNQPQHF	TGTGCCAGCACCCGAGACAGGGGGAGCAATCAGCCCCAGCATTTT
TRBV19	TRBJ2-7	NA	TRBD1	CASSILGRGLYEQYF	TGTGCCAGTAGTATACTAGGCAGGGGGCTCTACGAGCAGTACTTC
TRBV7-2	TRBJ2-1	NA	NA	CASSLSKNLYNEQFF	TGTGCCAGCAGCTTATCGAAAAACCTATACAATGAGCAGTTCTTC
TRBV5-6	TRBJ1-2	NA	NA	CASSLSGVGGYTF	TGTGCCAGCAGCTTGTCAGGGGTCGGTGGCTACACCTTC
TRBV27	TRBJ2-7	NA	NA	CASSIGTPYEQYF	TGTGCCAGCAGTATAGGGACACCCTACGAGCAGTACTTC